The following is a T cell receptor (beta chain) sequence with its context. The antigen remains undetermined. Germline V CDR1 and CDR2: MNHEY, SMNVEV (reference sequence). The CDR3 extends over 15 amino acids. The V and J ends lost 3 bases and 1 base respectively, with 9 bases between them. This specimen belongs to a study of long-term antiretroviral therapy in people with HIV. Overall study: Sampling started about a decade before the 2015 immediate-ART recommendation. General observations from the study: HIV repertoires spanned narrower CDR3 length ranges than controls. Repertoire composition at all time points was dominated by clones that had expanded before ART.

Version v3.0 of the immunoSEQ assay was performed at survey level. A per-sample goal of about 35,000-50,000 T-cell genomes was targeted by sequencing. The assay was immunoSEQ multiplex PCR, and TCRdb's table has in-frame clones only and misses some. The sample carries some 33,000 clones, 95% to 96% recorded once. The rearrangement joins TRBV27 to TRBJ2-2; D is ambiguous. Sequenced here: unsorted PBMCs, sampled roughly 6.9 years after starting antiretroviral therapy. The receptor was derived from a man aged 30 to 39 with HIV. In nucleotides, the CDR3 is TGTGCCAGCAGTTTCCAGACTGGGAACACCGGGGAGCTGTTTTTT. This gives the protein CASSFQTGNTGELFF.